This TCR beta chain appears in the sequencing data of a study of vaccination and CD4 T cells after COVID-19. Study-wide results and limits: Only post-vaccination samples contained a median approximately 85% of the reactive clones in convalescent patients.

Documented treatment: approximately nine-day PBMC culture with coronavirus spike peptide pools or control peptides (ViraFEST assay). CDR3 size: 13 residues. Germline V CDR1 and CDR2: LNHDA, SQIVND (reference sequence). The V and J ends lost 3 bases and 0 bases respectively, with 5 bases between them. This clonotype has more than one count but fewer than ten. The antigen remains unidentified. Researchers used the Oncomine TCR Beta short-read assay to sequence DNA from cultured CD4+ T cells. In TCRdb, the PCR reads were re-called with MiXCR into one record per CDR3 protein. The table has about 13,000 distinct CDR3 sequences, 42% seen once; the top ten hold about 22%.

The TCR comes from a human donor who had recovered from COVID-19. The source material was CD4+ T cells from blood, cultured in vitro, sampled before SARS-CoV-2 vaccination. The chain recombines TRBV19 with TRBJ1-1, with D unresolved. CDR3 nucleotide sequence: TGTGCCAGTAGTATTGGAGTGAACACTGAAGCTTTCTTT. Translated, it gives CASSIGVNTEAFF. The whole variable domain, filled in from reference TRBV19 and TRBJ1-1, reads DGGITQSPKYLFRKEGQNVTLSCEQNLNHDAMYWYRQDPGQGLRLIYYSQIVNDFQKGDIAEGYSVSREKKESFPLTVTSAQKNPTAFYLCASSIGVNTEAFFGQGTRLTVV.